This TCR beta chain was sequenced during a study of blood T cells in healthy people across ages. Study-wide results and caveats: Naive and antigen-experienced cells were not separated, limiting conclusive comparison.

A second PCR of about 6 to 12 cycles used a sample-barcoded 5' primer and a J-beta primer mix. TCRdb reprocessed the 5' RACE reads via MiXCR and lists one record per CDR3 protein. The sample comprises 500,000 to 650,000 distinct CDR3 sequences, roughly a quarter of which are singletons, and approximately 3.6% rests with the top ten. Worth noting for this clonotype: Its cognate antigen is unknown. The junction differs from germline at one of its ends, possibly a read error.

This CDR3 comprises 13 residues. Per the germline V gene, CDR1 is KGHDR and CDR2 is SFDVKD. These records were also assigned to another study, of T cells of mothers and their children.

Material for sequencing was blood. The receptor was derived from a boy younger than 10 in good health. The chain employs TRBV24-1 and TRBJ2-3, with no clear D. The CDR3 sequence is CVTSQRSADTQYF. The CDR3 DNA is TGTGTCACCAGTCAGAGAAGTGCAGATACGCAGTATTTT.